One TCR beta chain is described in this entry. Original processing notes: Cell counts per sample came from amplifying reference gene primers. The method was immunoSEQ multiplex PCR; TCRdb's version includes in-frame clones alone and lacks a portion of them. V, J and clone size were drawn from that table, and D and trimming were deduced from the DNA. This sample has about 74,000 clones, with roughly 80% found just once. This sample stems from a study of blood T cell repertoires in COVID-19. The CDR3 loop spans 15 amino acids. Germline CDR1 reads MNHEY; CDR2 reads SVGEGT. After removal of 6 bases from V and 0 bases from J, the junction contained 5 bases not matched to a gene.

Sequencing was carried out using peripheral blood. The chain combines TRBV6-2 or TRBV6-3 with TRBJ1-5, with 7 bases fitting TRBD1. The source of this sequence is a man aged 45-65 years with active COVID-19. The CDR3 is CASSRGQISNQPQHF. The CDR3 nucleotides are TGTGCCAGCAGCCGGGGACAGATTAGCAATCAGCCCCAGCATTTT.